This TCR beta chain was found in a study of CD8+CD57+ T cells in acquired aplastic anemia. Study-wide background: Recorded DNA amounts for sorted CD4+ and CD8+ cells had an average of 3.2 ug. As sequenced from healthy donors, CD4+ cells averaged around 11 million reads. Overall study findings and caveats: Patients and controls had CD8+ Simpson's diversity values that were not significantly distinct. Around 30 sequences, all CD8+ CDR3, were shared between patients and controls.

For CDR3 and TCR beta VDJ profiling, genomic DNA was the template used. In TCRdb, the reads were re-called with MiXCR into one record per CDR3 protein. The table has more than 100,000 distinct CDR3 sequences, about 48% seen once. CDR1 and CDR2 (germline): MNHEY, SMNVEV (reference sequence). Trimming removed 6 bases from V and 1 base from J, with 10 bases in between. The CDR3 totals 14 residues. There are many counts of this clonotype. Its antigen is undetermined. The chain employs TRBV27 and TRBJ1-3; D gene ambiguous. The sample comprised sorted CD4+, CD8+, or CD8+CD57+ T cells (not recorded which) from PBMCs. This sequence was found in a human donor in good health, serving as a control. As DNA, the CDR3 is TGTGCCAGCAGCCTCACAAATTCTGGAAACACCATATATTTT. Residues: CASSLTNSGNTIYF.